One and the same sample provided the 4 T cell receptor beta chains below, sequenced in a study of spatial heterogeneity in lung cancer. Stated time point: sample taken at primary tumor resection. Whole RNA from tumor, nontumor lung or frozen PBMC was sequenced unsorted. TCRdb independently ran MiXCR on the 5' RACE reads; one entry per CDR3 protein. The sample records 24,000 or so distinct CDR3 sequences, roughly 7% being singletons. The sample in question was PBMCs, obtained at surgery. The receptors originated from a male donor with early-stage non-small cell lung cancer.

The chain couples TRBV27 to TRBJ1-2; no clear D gene. Germline V gene sequence: CDR1 MNHEY, CDR2 SMNVEV (reference sequence). V dropped 5 bases and J dropped 4 bases, with 17 bases sitting between them. This CDR3 is built from 15 residues. As DNA, the CDR3 is TGTGCCAGCAGTACGACCGCTGGGATGGGCTATGGCTACACCTTC. Protein product: CASSTTAGMGYGYTF.

This clonotype has a handful of counts. The J gene is TRBJ2-3, the V gene TRBV6-1; either TRBD1 or TRBD2 may fit D (7 bases each). The CDR3 is 16 amino acids. Germline CDR1 and CDR2: MNHNS and SASEGT. Trimming removed 1 base at V and 3 bases at J, with 14 bases between. In DNA, the CDR3 is TGTGCCAGCAGTGAAGAGGGAGGGGGCGTAACAGATACGCAGTATTTT. Translation: CASSEEGGGVTDTQYF.

Only a few counts were recorded for this clonotype. The V gene is TRBV18, the J gene TRBJ1-5; D remains unclear. V was trimmed by 3 bases and J by 9 bases, leaving 12 bases between them. Germline V gene data show CDR1 as KGHSH and CDR2 as LQKENI. This CDR3 is built from 13 residues. The CDR3 coding sequence is TGTGCCAGCTCACCGCAGACGGAGTTGCCCCAGCATTTT. Protein sequence: CASSPQTELPQHF.

This clonotype was recorded many times. The chain joins TRBV29-1 to TRBJ2-7, with D possibly being TRBD1 (6 bases). Germline lookup yields CDR1 SQVTM and CDR2 ANQGSEA. The V end was cut by 3 bases, the J end by 6 bases, with 15 bases between. The CDR3 consists of 13 residues. This CDR3 is CSVEVMGAGEQYF. CDR3 in DNA: TGCAGCGTTGAGGTTATGGGGGCGGGCGAGCAGTACTTC.